One sample yielded the 21 T cell receptor beta chains listed below, sequenced in a study of CD8+ T cells in alopecia areata. RNA was isolated and reverse transcribed to cDNA, the sequencing template. The method was immunoSEQ multiplex PCR; TCRdb's version includes in-frame clones alone and lacks a portion of them. The sample lists about 150,000 clones; about three fifths were seen once. Treatment in this sample: oral pan-JAK inhibitor, 5-10 mg twice daily. The sequences come from CD4+ T cells sorted from blood, collected at week 4, from a patient treated with tofacitinib. The receptors here all came from a human donor with alopecia areata.

This clone showed up just once. The V and J genes are TRBV2 and TRBJ1-6, with TRBD1 identical over 11 bases. This CDR3 spans 15 amino acids. V lost 5 bases, J lost 9 bases, and 6 bases stayed unmatched. In germline, CDR1 is SNHLY, CDR2 FYNNEI. CDR3 sequence reads: CASSMDRGHSSPLHF. CDR3 coding DNA: TGTGCCAGCAGTATGGACAGGGGGCATAGTTCACCCCTCCACTTT.

This clone was seen only once. The chain joins TRBV4-3 to TRBJ1-2, with a tentative D call TRBD1 (5 bases). CDR1 is LGHNA, CDR2 YSLEER, per germline. Trimming left V 0 bases short and J 8 bases short, with 13 bases between. CDR3 length equals 14 residues. The CDR3 spells CASSQESREGGYTF. In nucleotides, the CDR3 is TGCGCCAGCAGCCAAGAATCCAGGGAAGGAGGCTACACCTTC.

J is TRBJ2-7 and V is TRBV20-1; D is unresolved. The CDR3 sequence is 11 residues long. Trimming cost V 6 bases and J 7 bases, with 13 bases left between them. The V gene's germline CDR1 is DFQATT and CDR2 SNEGSKA (reference sequence). The CDR3 here is CSAKPNGEQYF. In DNA, the CDR3 is TGCAGTGCCAAACCGAACGGGGAGCAGTACTTC.

The chain employs TRBV6-1 and TRBJ2-7; no clear D. CDR1 and CDR2 (germline): MNHNS, SASEGT. This CDR3 has 12 residues. Trimming removed 7 bases from V and 7 bases from J, with 14 bases in between. CDR3 coding DNA: TGTGCCAGCACCGATCCTCCCGGTGAGCAGTACTTC. Translated, it gives CASTDPPGEQYF.

This clone was detected a few times. The V and J genes are TRBV29-1 and TRBJ2-1; tentatively, D is TRBD2 (6 bases). The CDR3 is made up of 14 amino acids. V shed 3 bases and J shed 4 bases, with 13 bases lying between them. Germline CDR1 and CDR2: SQVTM and ANQGSEA. The CDR3: CSVEKTSSYNEQFF. CDR3 in DNA: TGCAGCGTTGAGAAAACTAGCAGTTACAATGAGCAGTTCTTC.

The gene calls are TRBV30 and TRBJ2-7; no firm D call. The germline V gene has CDR1 GTSNPN and CDR2 SVGIG (reference sequence). Trimming shortened V by 0 bases and J by 10 bases, and 13 bases separated the two germline ends. There are 12 residues in the CDR3. The CDR3 DNA reads as TGTGCCTGGAGTGTATCCGGAGATCATCAGTACTTC. Amino acid sequence: CAWSVSGDHQYF.

The gene calls are TRBV7-9 and TRBJ2-1; possible D gene TRBD1, 5 bases. V lost 1 base and J lost 2, with 6 bases in between. The CDR3 sequence is 14 residues long. CDR1 is SEHNR, CDR2 FQNEAQ, per germline (reference sequence). CDR3 sequence: CASSLEQAYNEQFF. The CDR3 coding sequence is TGTGCCAGCAGCTTAGAACAGGCCTACAATGAGCAGTTCTTC.

Comment on this clone: Other DNA variants within this sample encode the same CDR3. J is TRBJ2-5 and V is TRBV5-1; D call uncertain. Trimming pared 4 bases from V and 2 bases from J, leaving 3 bases between. CDR3 length equals 11 residues. Germline assignment: CDR1 SGHRS and CDR2 YFSETQ. The CDR3 reads CASSGQETQYF. CDR3 in DNA: TGCGCCAGCAGCGGGCAAGAGACCCAGTACTTC. Supplemented by reference TRBV5-1 and TRBJ2-5, the full variable domain reads KAGVTQTPRYLIKTRGQQVTLSCSPISGHRSVSWYQQTPGQGLQFLFEYFSETQRNKGNFPGRFSGRQFSNSRSEMNVSTLELGDSALYLCASSGQETQYFGPGTRLLVL.

The V call is TRBV6-5, the J call TRBJ2-1; D may be TRBD2 (6 bases). Germline CDR1 is MNHEY and CDR2 is SVGAGI. V gave up 6 bases and J gave up 7 bases, with 13 bases separating them. The CDR3 covers 13 residues. CDR3: CASRTIGGNEQFF. DNA for the CDR3: TGTGCCAGCAGAACTATCGGGGGAAATGAGCAGTTCTTC.

As to this clone: The same CDR3 is also encoded by other DNA sequences in this sample. The chain links TRBV30 to TRBJ2-7; D is ambiguous. The CDR3 contains 11 residues. Trimming took off 0 bases at V and 6 bases at J, with 6 bases between the two ends. Germline V gene data show CDR1 as GTSNPN and CDR2 as SVGIG (reference sequence). CDR3 in amino acids: CAWSVISEQYF. DNA for the CDR3: TGTGCCTGGAGTGTAATCAGCGAGCAGTACTTC.

This clone has more than one count but fewer than ten. The J gene is TRBJ1-1, the V gene TRBV30; D is unresolved. The V end lost 8 bases, the J end lost 1 base, and 20 bases lay between the germline ends. Per germline, CDR1 GTSNPN and CDR2 SVGIG (reference sequence). This CDR3 contains 15 residues. The CDR3 nucleotides read TGTGCCAGGACCACCGGGGTGGTTGCGAACACTGAAGCTTTCTTT. Translated: CARTTGVVANTEAFF. Using reference TRBV30 and TRBJ1-1 for the parts outside the CDR3, the full variable domain is SQTIHQWPATLVQPVGSPLSLECTVEGTSNPNLYWYRQAAGRGLQLLFYSVGIGQISSEVPQNLSASRPQDRQFILSSKKLLLSDSGFYLCARTTGVVANTEAFFGQGTRLTVV.

This clone was seen only a few times. The chain joins TRBV29-1 to TRBJ2-5, with D perhaps TRBD1 (6 bases). Trimming removed 4 bases from V and 5 bases from J, with 20 bases in between. Germline V gene sequence: CDR1 SQVTM, CDR2 ANQGSEA. The CDR3 contains 15 residues. The CDR3 loop reads CSVVTGSAASETQYF. CDR3 nucleotides: TGCAGCGTTGTGACAGGCTCAGCGGCATCGGAGACCCAGTACTTC.

The chain uses TRBV2 and TRBJ2-4; possibly TRBD2 for D (5 bases). The germline gives CDR1 SNHLY, CDR2 FYNNEI. The CDR3 loop spans 12 amino acids. Trimming cost V 3 bases and J 9 bases, with 9 bases left between them. Here the CDR3 reads CASSEGVGIQYF. CDR3 coding DNA: TGTGCCAGCAGTGAGGGAGTAGGCATTCAGTACTTC.

The V call is TRBV29-1, the J call TRBJ2-3, with 9 bases matching TRBD1. V dropped 5 bases and J dropped 3; count of bases not matched to a gene: 6. The CDR3 is 14 residues long. Germline V gene lookup returns CDR1 SQVTM and CDR2 ANQGSEA. CDR3 coding DNA: TGCAGCGTTTCCACAGGGGGCTGGACAGATACGCAGTATTTT. Encoded protein: CSVSTGGWTDTQYF.

This clone was picked up one time. The rearrangement joins TRBV5-1 to TRBJ2-4; tentatively, D is TRBD1 or TRBD2 (5 bases each). V gave up 4 bases and J gave up 8 bases, with 19 bases separating them. CDR1 and CDR2 (germline): SGHRS, YFSETQ. The CDR3 covers 15 residues. CDR3 in DNA: TGCGCCAGCAGCCGCATGCGGAGGACAAGCGACATTCAGTACTTC. This sequence encodes CASSRMRRTSDIQYF.

The J gene is TRBJ1-1, the V gene TRBV6-5; possibly TRBD1 for D (5 bases). This CDR3 comprises 13 residues. The germline CDR1 and CDR2 sequences are MNHEY and SVGAGI. Trimming stripped 7 bases from V and 6 bases from J, with 15 bases between. The CDR3 sequence is CASNQAGGAEAFF. DNA of the CDR3: TGTGCCAGCAATCAAGCTGGGGGGGCTGAAGCTTTCTTT.

The chain uses TRBV11-2 and TRBJ1-4, with D possibly TRBD1 on 5 matching bases. The germline gives CDR1 SGHAT, CDR2 FQNNGV. The CDR3 runs to 14 residues. The ends were cut back, 5 bases at V and 5 bases at J, with 12 bases in the middle. The CDR3 nucleotides read TGTGCCAGCAGCATAGGGACGGTCAATGAAAAACTGTTTTTT. Its translation: CASSIGTVNEKLFF.

This clone turned up a few times. This chain uses TRBV9 with TRBJ1-2; D not certain. V shed 0 bases and J shed 5 bases, with 11 bases lying between them. The CDR3 contains 14 residues. The germline gives CDR1 SGDLS, CDR2 YYNGEE. The CDR3 DNA is TGTGCCAGCAGCGTAGCTTTGACCTCTTATGGCTACACCTTC. Translating it yields CASSVALTSYGYTF.

There are many counts of this clone. The rearrangement links TRBV5-6 to TRBJ2-2, with D tentatively TRBD1 (6 bases). This CDR3 is built from 14 residues. Germline V gene sequence: CDR1 SGHDT, CDR2 YYEEEE. V shed 4 bases and J shed 1 base, with 8 bases lying between them. CDR3 loop: CASSPGQNTGELFF. CDR3 sequence (DNA): TGTGCCAGCAGCCCGGGACAGAACACCGGGGAGCTGTTTTTT.

This clone turned up a few times. The V gene is TRBV29-1, the J gene TRBJ2-3; D unresolved. The CDR3 is made up of 13 amino acids. Germline CDR1 SQVTM, CDR2 ANQGSEA. V was trimmed by 3 bases and J by 2 bases, leaving 9 bases between them. CDR3 nucleotide sequence: TGCAGCGTTGACAAGGACGTCACAGATACGCAGTATTTT. It specifies CSVDKDVTDTQYF.

The V gene is TRBV7-3, the J gene TRBJ2-3; TRBD2 matches at 8 bases. The V gene's germline CDR1 is SGHTA and CDR2 FQGTGA. The CDR3 contains 12 residues. Trimming took 8 bases from V and 8 from J; bases not matched to a gene: 6. Here the CDR3 reads CASAGGGSTQYF. CDR3 in DNA: TGTGCCAGCGCCGGCGGGGGGTCTACGCAGTATTTT. Full variable domain (remainder filled in from reference TRBV7-3 and TRBJ2-3): GAGVSQTPSNKVTEKGKYVELRCDPISGHTALYWYRQSLGQGPEFLIYFQGTGAADDSGLPNDRFFAVRPEGSVSTLKIQRTERGDSAVYLCASAGGGSTQYFGPGTRLTVL.